The clone carrying this TCR beta chain was detected a few times. The target antigen is unknown. The data derive from a study of neoadjuvant nivolumab and ipilimumab in lung cancer. At the level of the study: The combination arm added day-1 ipilimumab 1 mg/kg to nivolumab 3 mg/kg on days 1, 15, 29. Study results and caveats: From pretherapy to surgery, tumor richness and clonality rose with dual therapy. Only a single major-pathologic-response sample was available for clonality analysis.

The CDR3 spans 16 residues. V trimming: 3 bases; J trimming: 8 bases; junction bases outside the gene matches: 16. CDR1 is MGHRA and CDR2 is YSYEKL in the germline V gene. TCRdb keeps only in-frame clones here, not all; method: immunoSEQ multiplex PCR. The sample includes roughly 49,000 clones, about 89% seen only once; the top ten take 3.7%. The chain employs TRBV4-1 and TRBJ2-7; TRBD2 aligns across 7 bases. This clonotype was obtained from an adult with non-small cell lung cancer. Some clones in this sample may be carry-over from other donors' samples. The input for sequencing was blood, taken before neoadjuvant nivolumab, alone or with ipilimumab. As DNA, the CDR3 is TGCGCCAGCAGCCACCTGGGACGGGAGGTTTCTAGGCAGCAGTACTTC. This encodes CASSHLGREVSRQQYF.